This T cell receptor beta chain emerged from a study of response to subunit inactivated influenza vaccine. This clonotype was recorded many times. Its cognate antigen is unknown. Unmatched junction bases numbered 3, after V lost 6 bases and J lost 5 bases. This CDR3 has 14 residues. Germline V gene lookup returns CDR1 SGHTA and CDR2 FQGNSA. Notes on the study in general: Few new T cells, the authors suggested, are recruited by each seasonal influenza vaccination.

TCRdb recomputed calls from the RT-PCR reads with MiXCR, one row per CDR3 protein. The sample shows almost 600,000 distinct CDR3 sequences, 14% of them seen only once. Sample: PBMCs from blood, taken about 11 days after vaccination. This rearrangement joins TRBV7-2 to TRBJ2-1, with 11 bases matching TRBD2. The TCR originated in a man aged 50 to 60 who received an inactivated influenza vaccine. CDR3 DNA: TGTGCCAGCAGTACTAGCGGGAGCCACAATGAGCAGTTCTTC. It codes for CASSTSGSHNEQFF.